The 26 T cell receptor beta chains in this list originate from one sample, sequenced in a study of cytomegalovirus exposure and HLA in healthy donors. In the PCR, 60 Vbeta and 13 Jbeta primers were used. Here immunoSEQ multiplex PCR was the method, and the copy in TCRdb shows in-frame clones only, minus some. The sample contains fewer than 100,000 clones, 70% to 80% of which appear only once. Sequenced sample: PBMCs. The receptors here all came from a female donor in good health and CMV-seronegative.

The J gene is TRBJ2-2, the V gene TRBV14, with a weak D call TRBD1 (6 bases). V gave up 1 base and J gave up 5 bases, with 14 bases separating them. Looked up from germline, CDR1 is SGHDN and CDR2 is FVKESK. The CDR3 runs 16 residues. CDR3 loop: CASSQVTGWRTGELFF. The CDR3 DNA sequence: TGTGCCAGCAGCCAAGTTACAGGGTGGAGAACCGGGGAGCTGTTTTTT.

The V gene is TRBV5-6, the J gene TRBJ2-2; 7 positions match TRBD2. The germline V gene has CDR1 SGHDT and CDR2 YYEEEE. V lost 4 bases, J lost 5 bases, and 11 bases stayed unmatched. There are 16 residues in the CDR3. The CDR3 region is CASSLRGGGATGELFF. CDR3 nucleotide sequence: TGTGCCAGCAGCCTACGCGGGGGTGGGGCAACCGGGGAGCTGTTTTTT.

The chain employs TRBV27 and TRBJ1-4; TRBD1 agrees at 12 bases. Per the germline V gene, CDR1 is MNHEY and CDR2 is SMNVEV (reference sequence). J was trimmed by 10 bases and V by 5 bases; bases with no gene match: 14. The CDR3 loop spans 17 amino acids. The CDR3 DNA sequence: TGTGCCAGCAGTCTAACCCGTCGGGGACAGGGGGCGTTAAAACTGTTTTTT. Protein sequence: CASSLTRRGQGALKLFF.

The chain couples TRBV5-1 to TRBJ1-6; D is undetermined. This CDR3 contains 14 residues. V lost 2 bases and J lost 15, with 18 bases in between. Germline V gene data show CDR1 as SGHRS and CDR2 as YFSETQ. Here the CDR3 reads CASSFASLGSGLHF. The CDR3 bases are TGCGCCAGCAGCTTCGCGTCCTTGGGTTCGGGCCTCCACTTT.

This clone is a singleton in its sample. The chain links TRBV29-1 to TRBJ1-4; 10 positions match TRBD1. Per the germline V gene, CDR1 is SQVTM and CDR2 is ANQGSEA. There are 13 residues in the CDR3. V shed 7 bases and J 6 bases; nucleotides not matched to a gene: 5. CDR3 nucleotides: TGCAGCGCTCAGGGACAGGGGTATGAAAAACTGTTTTTT. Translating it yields CSAQGQGYEKLFF.

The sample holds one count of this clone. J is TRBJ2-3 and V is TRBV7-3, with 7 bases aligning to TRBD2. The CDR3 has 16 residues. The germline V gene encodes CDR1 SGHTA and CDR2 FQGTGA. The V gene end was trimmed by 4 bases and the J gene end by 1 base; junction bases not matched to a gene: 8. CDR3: CASSSFGLAGTDTQYF. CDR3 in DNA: TGTGCCAGCAGCTCCTTTGGTCTAGCGGGCACAGATACGCAGTATTTT.

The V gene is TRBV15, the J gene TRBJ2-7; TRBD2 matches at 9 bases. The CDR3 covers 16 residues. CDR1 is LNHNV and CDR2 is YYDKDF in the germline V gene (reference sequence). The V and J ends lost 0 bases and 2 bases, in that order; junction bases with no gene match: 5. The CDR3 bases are TGTGCCACCAGCAGAGATGGAGGCGGGAGGGCCTACGAGCAGTACTTC. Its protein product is CATSRDGGGRAYEQYF.

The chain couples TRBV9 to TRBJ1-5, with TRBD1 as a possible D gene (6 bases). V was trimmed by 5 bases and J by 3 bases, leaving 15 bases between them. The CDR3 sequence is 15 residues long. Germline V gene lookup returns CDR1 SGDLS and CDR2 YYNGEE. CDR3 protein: CASSAGGAFNQPQHF. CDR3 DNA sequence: TGTGCCAGCAGTGCCGGGGGGGCCTTCAATCAGCCCCAGCATTTT.

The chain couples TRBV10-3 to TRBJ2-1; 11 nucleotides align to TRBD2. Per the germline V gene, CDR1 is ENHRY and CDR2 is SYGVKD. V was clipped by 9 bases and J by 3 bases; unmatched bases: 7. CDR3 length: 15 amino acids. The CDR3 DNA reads TGTGCCATACTTGGCCTAGCGGGGGGCTACAATGAGCAGTTCTTC. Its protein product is CAILGLAGGYNEQFF.

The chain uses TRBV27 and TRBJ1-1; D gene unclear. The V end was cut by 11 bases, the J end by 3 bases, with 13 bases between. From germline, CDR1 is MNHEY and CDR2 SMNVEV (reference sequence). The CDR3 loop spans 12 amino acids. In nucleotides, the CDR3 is TGTGCCCCGAGAGGATATCACACTGAAGCTTTCTTT. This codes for CAPRGYHTEAFF.

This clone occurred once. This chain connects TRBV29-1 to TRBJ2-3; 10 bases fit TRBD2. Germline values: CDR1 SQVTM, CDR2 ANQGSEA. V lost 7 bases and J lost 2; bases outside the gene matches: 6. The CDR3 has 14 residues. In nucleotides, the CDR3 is TGCAGCGGTCAACTAGCGGGATCCACAGATACGCAGTATTTT. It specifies CSGQLAGSTDTQYF.

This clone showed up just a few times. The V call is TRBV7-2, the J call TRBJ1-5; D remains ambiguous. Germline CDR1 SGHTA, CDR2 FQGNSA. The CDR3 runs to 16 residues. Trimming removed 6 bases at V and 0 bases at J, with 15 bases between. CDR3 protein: CASSQLRAGSNQPQHF. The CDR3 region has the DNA TGTGCCAGCAGTCAGTTACGGGCGGGTAGCAATCAGCCCCAGCATTTT.

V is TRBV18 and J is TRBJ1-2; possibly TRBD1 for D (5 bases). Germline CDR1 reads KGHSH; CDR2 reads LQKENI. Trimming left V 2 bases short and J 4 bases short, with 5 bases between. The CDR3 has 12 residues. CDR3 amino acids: CASSPGAYGYTF. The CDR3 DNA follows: TGTGCCAGCTCACCAGGGGCCTATGGCTACACCTTC.

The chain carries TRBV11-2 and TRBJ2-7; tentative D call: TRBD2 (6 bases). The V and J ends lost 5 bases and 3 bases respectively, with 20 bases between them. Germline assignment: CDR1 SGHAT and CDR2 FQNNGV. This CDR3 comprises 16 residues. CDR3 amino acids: CASSLGQGGGNYEQYF. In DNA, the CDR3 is TGTGCCAGCAGCCTAGGGCAGGGAGGTGGGAACTACGAGCAGTACTTC.

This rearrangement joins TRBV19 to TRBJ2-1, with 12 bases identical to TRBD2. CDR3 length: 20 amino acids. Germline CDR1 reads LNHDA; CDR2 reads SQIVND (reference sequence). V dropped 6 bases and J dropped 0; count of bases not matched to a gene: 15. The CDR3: CASSPQASGGVRSSYNEQFF. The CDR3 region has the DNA TGTGCCAGTAGCCCACAGGCTAGCGGGGGGGTCCGAAGCTCCTACAATGAGCAGTTCTTC.

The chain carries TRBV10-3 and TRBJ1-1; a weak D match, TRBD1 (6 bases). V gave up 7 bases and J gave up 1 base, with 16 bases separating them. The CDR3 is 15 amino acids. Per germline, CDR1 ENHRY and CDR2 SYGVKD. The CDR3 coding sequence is TGTGCCATCACCGGGGGGCTAGGAGGGAACACTGAAGCTTTCTTT. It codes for CAITGGLGGNTEAFF.

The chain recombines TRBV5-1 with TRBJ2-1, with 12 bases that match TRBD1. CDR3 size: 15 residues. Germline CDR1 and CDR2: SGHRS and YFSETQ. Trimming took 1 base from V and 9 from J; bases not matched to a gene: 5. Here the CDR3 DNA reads TGCGCCAGCAGCTTGCTTGGGACAGGGGGCGGTGAGCAGTTCTTC. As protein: CASSLLGTGGGEQFF.

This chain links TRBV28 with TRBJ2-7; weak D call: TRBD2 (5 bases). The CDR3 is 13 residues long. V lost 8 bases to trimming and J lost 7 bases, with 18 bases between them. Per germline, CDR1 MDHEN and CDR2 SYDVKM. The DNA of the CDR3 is TGTGCCAGCGAGCCGGGAAAGGTAGGGGAGCAGTACTTC. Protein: CASEPGKVGEQYF.

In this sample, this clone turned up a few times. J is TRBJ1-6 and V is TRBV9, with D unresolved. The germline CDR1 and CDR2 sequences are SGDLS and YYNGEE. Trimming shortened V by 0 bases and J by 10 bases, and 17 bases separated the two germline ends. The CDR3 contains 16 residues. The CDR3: CASSVEGGLPGSPLHF. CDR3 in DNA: TGTGCCAGCAGCGTAGAGGGAGGGCTCCCTGGCTCACCCCTCCACTTT. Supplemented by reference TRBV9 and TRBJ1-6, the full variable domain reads DSGVTQTPKHLITATGQRVTLRCSPRSGDLSVYWYQQSLDQGLQFLIQYYNGEERAKGNILERFSAQQFPDLHSELNLSSLELGDSALYFCASSVEGGLPGSPLHFGNGTRLTVT.

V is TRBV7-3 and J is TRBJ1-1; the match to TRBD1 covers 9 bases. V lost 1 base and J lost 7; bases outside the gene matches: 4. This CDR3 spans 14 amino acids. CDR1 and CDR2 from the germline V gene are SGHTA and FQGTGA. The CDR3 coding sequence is TGTGCCAGCAGCTTAAGACAGGGGGATGATGAAGCTTTCTTT. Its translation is CASSLRQGDDEAFF.

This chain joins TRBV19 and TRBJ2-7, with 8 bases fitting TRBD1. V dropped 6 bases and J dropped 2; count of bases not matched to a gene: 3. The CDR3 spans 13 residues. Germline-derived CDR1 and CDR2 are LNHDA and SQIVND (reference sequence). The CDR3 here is CASSIQGAYEQYF. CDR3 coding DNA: TGTGCCAGTAGCATACAGGGGGCCTACGAGCAGTACTTC.

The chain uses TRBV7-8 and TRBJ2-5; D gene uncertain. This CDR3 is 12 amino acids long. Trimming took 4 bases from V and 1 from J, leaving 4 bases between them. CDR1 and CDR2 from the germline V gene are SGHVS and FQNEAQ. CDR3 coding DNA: TGTGCCAGCAGCTCCCTCCAAGAGACCCAGTACTTC. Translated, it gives CASSSLQETQYF.

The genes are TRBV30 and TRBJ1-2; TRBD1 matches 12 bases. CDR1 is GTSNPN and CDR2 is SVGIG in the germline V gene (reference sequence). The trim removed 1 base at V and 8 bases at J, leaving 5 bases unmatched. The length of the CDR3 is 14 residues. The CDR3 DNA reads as TGTGCCTGGAGTGAGGGACAGGGGGCAAAGGGCTACACCTTC. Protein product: CAWSEGQGAKGYTF. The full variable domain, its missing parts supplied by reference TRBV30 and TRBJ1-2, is SQTIHQWPATLVQPVGSPLSLECTVEGTSNPNLYWYRQAAGRGLQLLFYSVGIGQISSEVPQNLSASRPQDRQFILSSKKLLLSDSGFYLCAWSEGQGAKGYTFGSGTRLTVV.

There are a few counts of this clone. CDR3 DNA: TGCGCCAGCAGCTTGATAGTAGGACAGGGGAATTCACCCCTCCACTTT. This gives the protein CASSLIVGQGNSPLHF. The chain has TRBV5-1 and TRBJ1-6, with TRBD1 identical over 9 bases. Per germline, CDR1 SGHRS and CDR2 YFSETQ. The CDR3 loop spans 16 amino acids. The V segment lost 1 base and the J segment 7 bases; nucleotides outside the gene matches: 6. The full variable domain, completed using reference TRBV5-1 and TRBJ1-6, is KAGVTQTPRYLIKTRGQQVTLSCSPISGHRSVSWYQQTPGQGLQFLFEYFSETQRNKGNFPGRFSGRQFSNSRSEMNVSTLELGDSALYLCASSLIVGQGNSPLHFGNGTRLTVT.

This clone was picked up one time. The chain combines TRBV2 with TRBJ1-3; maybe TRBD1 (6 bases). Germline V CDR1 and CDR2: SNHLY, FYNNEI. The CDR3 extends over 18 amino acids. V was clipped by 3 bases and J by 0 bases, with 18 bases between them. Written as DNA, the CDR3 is TGTGCCAGCAGTGAGTACAGGGTGGGATTCTACTCTGGAAACACCATATATTTT. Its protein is CASSEYRVGFYSGNTIYF.

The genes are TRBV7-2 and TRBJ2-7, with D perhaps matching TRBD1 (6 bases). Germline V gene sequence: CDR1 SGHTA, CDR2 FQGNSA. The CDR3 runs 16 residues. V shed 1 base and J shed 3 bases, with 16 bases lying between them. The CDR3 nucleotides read TGTGCCAGCAGCTTAGATTCTAGTGGACAGAACTACGAGCAGTACTTC. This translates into CASSLDSSGQNYEQYF.